This TCR beta chain was recorded in a study of blood T cell repertoires in COVID-19. Study-wide background: Sites in the United States, Italy and Spain provided acute and convalescent COVID-19 samples. Nucleic acid was either cDNA or gDNA, and it came from T cells, B-cell-depleted T cells, or PBMCs.

Authors' processing steps: Reference gene primer amplification gave estimated nucleated cell counts. Profiled with immunoSEQ multiplex PCR; TCRdb holds only in-frame clones, not every one. The V and J calls and clone size are taken from that table; D and trimming were inferred from the DNA. The sample records around 200,000 clones, around three quarters being singletons. CDR1 is SGHVS and CDR2 is FNYEAQ in the germline V gene. Trimming pared 2 bases from V and 1 base from J, leaving 14 bases between. CDR3 length equals 16 residues. The sequenced sample consisted of peripheral blood. This receptor was identified in a woman aged 70 to 79 with acute or convalescent COVID-19. The rearrangement joins TRBV7-6 to TRBJ1-1; the D is unclear. CDR3: CASSLTKRGQNTEAFF. CDR3 in DNA: TGTGCCAGCAGCTTAACGAAAAGAGGGCAGAACACTGAAGCTTTCTTT.